These 24 T cell receptor beta chains originate from one sample sequenced in a study of OX40 agonist ivuxolimab in advanced cancers. Only in-frame clones appear in the TCRdb table, and some are missing; sequencing was by immunoSEQ multiplex PCR. The sample has about 60,000 clones; 85% to 95% are singletons. The material sequenced was CD4+ or CD8+ T cells sorted from blood, taken in a trial of the OX40 agonist ivuxolimab. These TCRs come from an adult with an advanced solid tumor such as melanoma, head and neck, liver or kidney cancer.

V usage is TRBV28 and J usage is TRBJ2-7; D possibly matches TRBD1 or TRBD2 (5 bases each). Looked up from germline, CDR1 is MDHEN and CDR2 is SYDVKM. The CDR3 contains 14 residues. Trimming took off 6 bases at V and 2 bases at J, with 14 bases between the two ends. The chain's CDR3 is CASSRSGAPYEQYF. In DNA, the CDR3 is TGTGCCAGCAGCCGTTCCGGGGCCCCCTACGAGCAGTACTTC. Filled out from reference TRBV28 and TRBJ2-7, the complete variable domain reads DVKVTQSSRYLVKRTGEKVFLECVQDMDHENMFWYRQDPGLGLRLIYFSYDVKMKEKGDIPEGYSVSREKKERFSLILESASTNQTSMYLCASSRSGAPYEQYFGPGTRLTVT.

The chain links TRBV15 to TRBJ2-1, with D hard to call. The CDR3 runs to 17 residues. V lost 8 bases to trimming and J lost 0 bases, with 20 bases between them. Germline V lookup: CDR1 LNHNV, CDR2 YYDKDF (reference sequence). As DNA, the CDR3 is TGTGCCACCGGAAACTTGCCCCTACTGGACTCCTACAATGAGCAGTTCTTC. Residues: CATGNLPLLDSYNEQFF.

The chain joins TRBV5-1 to TRBJ1-5, with 12 bases fitting TRBD1. The CDR3 extends over 16 amino acids. Germline V CDR1 and CDR2: SGHRS, YFSETQ. Germline trimming cut 2 bases from V and 5 bases from J; bases unmatched to any gene: 5. CDR3 nucleotides: TGCGCCAGCAGCTTCGGGACAGGGGGCTTGGATCAGCCCCAGCATTTT. Encoded protein: CASSFGTGGLDQPQHF.

The chain uses TRBV27 and TRBJ2-1; D is uncertain. This CDR3 is 11 amino acids long. Trimming stripped 4 bases from V and 7 bases from J, with 5 bases between. Per the germline V gene, CDR1 is MNHEY and CDR2 is SMNVEV (reference sequence). The CDR3 region is CASSWANEQFF. CDR3 DNA sequence: TGTGCCAGCAGTTGGGCTAATGAGCAGTTCTTC.

This rearrangement joins TRBV19 to TRBJ1-1; no definite D call. The CDR3 covers 13 residues. V was cut by 8 bases and J by 0 bases, with 10 bases left in between. Germline values: CDR1 LNHDA, CDR2 SQIVND (reference sequence). The CDR3 bases are TGTGCCAGTTCTAAATATATGAACACTGAAGCTTTCTTT. Protein sequence: CASSKYMNTEAFF.

The chain recombines TRBV5-6 with TRBJ2-2; 7 positions agree with TRBD1. The CDR3 spans 15 residues. Trimming removed 0 bases from V and 4 bases from J; junction bases left unmatched: 3. Germline-derived CDR1 and CDR2 are SGHDT and YYEEEE. CDR3 sequence (DNA): TGTGCCAGCAGCTTGGAACACAGGGGCACCGGGGAGCTGTTTTTT. This gives the protein CASSLEHRGTGELFF.

This chain connects TRBV29-1 to TRBJ2-7; TRBD2 is a possible D gene (5 bases). The CDR3 consists of 12 residues. Germline assignment: CDR1 SQVTM and CDR2 ANQGSEA. Trimming removed 7 bases from V and 0 bases from J, with 10 bases in between. The CDR3 DNA is TGCAGCGCCGCCGGGGACTCCTACGAGCAGTACTTC. As protein: CSAAGDSYEQYF.

The V and J genes are TRBV4-3 and TRBJ2-1; 12 bases line up with TRBD2. From germline, CDR1 is LGHNA and CDR2 YSLEER. The ends lost 4 bases at V and 9 bases at J; junction bases unmatched: 7. This CDR3 spans 15 amino acids. The CDR3 bases are TGCGCCAGCAGCCTCGGGACTAGCGGGCTCGTTGAGCAGTTCTTC. It specifies CASSLGTSGLVEQFF.

This chain uses TRBV5-4 with TRBJ2-7; D perhaps matches TRBD2 (5 bases). With 2 bases removed from V and 2 bases from J, the gap between germline ends came to 8 bases. The CDR3 covers 13 residues. The V gene's germline CDR1 is SGHNT and CDR2 YYREEE (reference sequence). CDR3 coding DNA: TGTGCCAGCAGCTTCGAGGGAACCTACGAGCAGTACTTC. Amino acid sequence: CASSFEGTYEQYF. Complete variable domain (other parts from reference TRBV5-4 and TRBJ2-7): ETGVTQSPTHLIKTRGQQVTLRCSSQSGHNTVSWYQQALGQGPQFIFQYYREEENGRGNFPPRFSGLQFPNYSSELNVNALELDDSALYLCASSFEGTYEQYFGPGTRLTVT.

Turning to this clone: The same CDR3 can be traced to other DNA sequences in this sample. CDR3 protein: CASSFRNEQFF. The CDR3 nucleotides read TGTGCCAGCAGTTTTCGAAATGAGCAGTTCTTC. The chain uses TRBV27 and TRBJ2-1; no firm D call. V shed 3 bases and J shed 7 bases, with 4 bases lying between them. CDR3 size: 11 residues. Germline CDR1 MNHEY, CDR2 SMNVEV (reference sequence).

The genes are TRBV19 and TRBJ1-1; a weak D match, TRBD1 (5 bases). Trimming removed 6 bases from V and 3 bases from J, with 11 bases in between. There are 13 residues in the CDR3. CDR1 is LNHDA, CDR2 SQIVND, per germline (reference sequence). DNA of the CDR3: TGTGCCAGTAGGTGGGGAGGGGACACTGAAGCTTTCTTT. Translation: CASRWGGDTEAFF.

This chain uses TRBV30 with TRBJ2-2, with 11 positions matching TRBD2. The V and J ends lost 5 bases and 3 bases, in that order; junction bases with no gene match: 5. This CDR3 region has 15 residues. Per germline, CDR1 GTSNPN and CDR2 SVGIG (reference sequence). The CDR3 region has the DNA TGTGCCTGGGCTTTACTAGCGGGAGACACCGGGGAGCTGTTTTTT. Its translation is CAWALLAGDTGELFF.

V usage is TRBV19 and J usage is TRBJ1-5; no definite D call. Germline loops: CDR1 LNHDA, CDR2 SQIVND (reference sequence). This CDR3 region has 17 residues. Trimming took off 5 bases at V and 0 bases at J, with 17 bases between the two ends. CDR3 residues: CASSSPTGDISNQPQHF. For the CDR3, the DNA is TGTGCCAGTAGTTCCCCGACGGGAGACATTAGCAATCAGCCCCAGCATTTT.

This clone was seen just once. The chain has TRBV7-9 and TRBJ2-1, with no clear D. CDR1 and CDR2 from the germline V gene are SEHNR and FQNEAQ (reference sequence). Trimming left V 5 bases short and J 9 bases short, with 8 bases between. The CDR3 sequence is 11 residues long. The CDR3 spells CASSPPREQFF. The CDR3 DNA reads as TGTGCCAGCAGCCCGCCCCGTGAGCAGTTCTTC.

V and J are TRBV5-1 and TRBJ2-7; D is unclear. CDR1 is SGHRS and CDR2 is YFSETQ in the germline V gene. There are 14 residues in the CDR3. Trimming took off 0 bases at V and 1 base at J, with 8 bases between the two ends. The DNA for the CDR3 is TGCGCCAGCAGCTTGGGTAGGGAATCCTACGAGCAGTACTTC. As protein: CASSLGRESYEQYF. Full variable domain (remainder filled in from reference TRBV5-1 and TRBJ2-7): KAGVTQTPRYLIKTRGQQVTLSCSPISGHRSVSWYQQTPGQGLQFLFEYFSETQRNKGNFPGRFSGRQFSNSRSEMNVSTLELGDSALYLCASSLGRESYEQYFGPGTRLTVT.

The chain uses TRBV10-3 and TRBJ2-7, with no clear D. CDR1 and CDR2 (germline): ENHRY, SYGVKD. There are 16 residues in the CDR3. Trimming left V 0 bases short and J 0 bases short, with 12 bases between. CDR3 DNA: TGTGCCATCAGTGAGTCGGGCGGAAGGAGCTCCTACGAGCAGTACTTC. Translated, it gives CAISESGGRSSYEQYF.

The chain uses TRBV6-5 and TRBJ1-6, with D unclear. Germline CDR1 reads MNHEY; CDR2 reads SVGAGI. The CDR3 length is 14 residues. V lost 9 bases and J 3 bases, leaving 12 bases between the germline ends. In nucleotides, the CDR3 is TGTGCCAGTTGTGCGCGGCTCTATAATTCACCCCTCCACTTT. Its translation is CASCARLYNSPLHF.

This clone was found once. The chain combines TRBV19 with TRBJ2-4, with D tentatively TRBD1 or TRBD2 (5 bases each). Trimming cost V 6 bases and J 5 bases, with 17 bases left between them. The CDR3 is 15 residues long. Germline V gene lookup returns CDR1 LNHDA and CDR2 SQIVND (reference sequence). Written as DNA, the CDR3 is TGTGCCAGTAGATTGTACGGGACGGATGAAAACATTCAGTACTTC. It translates to CASRLYGTDENIQYF.

The J gene is TRBJ2-2, the V gene TRBV19; unclear D gene. Germline-derived CDR1 and CDR2 are LNHDA and SQIVND (reference sequence). The CDR3 sequence is 12 residues long. V gave up 8 bases and J gave up 7 bases, with 11 bases separating them. The CDR3 region is CASSLGFGELFF. CDR3 DNA: TGTGCCAGTTCCCTGGGGTTCGGGGAGCTGTTTTTT.

About this clone: Other DNA sequences from this sample encode an identical CDR3 as well. This rearrangement joins TRBV28 to TRBJ2-7; 9 nucleotides agree with TRBD1. In germline, CDR1 is MDHEN, CDR2 SYDVKM. The CDR3 runs to 14 residues. Trimming removed 0 bases from V and 7 bases from J; junction bases left unmatched: 4. In DNA form, the CDR3 reads TGTGCCAGCAGTTTATGGAAGACAGGGGGAGAGCAGTACTTC. This codes for CASSLWKTGGEQYF. Supplemented by reference TRBV28 and TRBJ2-7, the full variable domain reads DVKVTQSSRYLVKRTGEKVFLECVQDMDHENMFWYRQDPGLGLRLIYFSYDVKMKEKGDIPEGYSVSREKKERFSLILESASTNQTSMYLCASSLWKTGGEQYFGPGTRLTVT.

The chain uses TRBV29-1 and TRBJ2-7, with 11 bases fitting TRBD1. Germline V gene sequence: CDR1 SQVTM, CDR2 ANQGSEA. The J segment lost 1 base and the V segment lost 4 bases, leaving 15 bases of the junction unmatched. There are 18 residues in the CDR3. CDR3 region: CSVVGAGQGDLGSYEQYF. CDR3 in DNA: TGCAGCGTTGTGGGGGCGGGACAGGGGGACCTGGGGTCCTACGAGCAGTACTTC.

This chain links TRBV7-2 with TRBJ2-1; the D is unclear. This CDR3 spans 16 amino acids. CDR1 and CDR2 from the germline V gene are SGHTA and FQGNSA. Deletions cut 5 bases from V and 0 bases from J, with 14 bases between. CDR3 amino acids: CASSAGRLSSYNEQFF. In DNA, the CDR3 is TGTGCCAGCAGCGCCGGGCGGTTAAGCTCCTACAATGAGCAGTTCTTC.

The chain has TRBV14 and TRBJ2-1; 11 bases map to TRBD2. Germline CDR1 reads SGHDN; CDR2 reads FVKESK. CDR3 length: 16 residues. Losses at the gene ends were 1 base for V and 3 bases for J; bases not matched to a gene: 2. The CDR3 DNA sequence: TGTGCCAGCAGCCAAGGACTAGCGGGGCTCTACAATGAGCAGTTCTTC. Encoded protein: CASSQGLAGLYNEQFF. The variable domain in full, with the rest retrieved from reference TRBV14 and TRBJ2-1, is EAGVTQFPSHSVIEKGQTVTLRCDPISGHDNLYWYRRVMGKEIKFLLHFVKESKQDESGMPNNRFLAERTGGTYSTLKVQPAELEDSGVYFCASSQGLAGLYNEQFFGPGTRLTVL.

V and J are TRBV7-9 and TRBJ2-2; D might be TRBD2 (5 bases). Trimming cost V 7 bases and J 5 bases, with 11 bases left between them. Germline-derived CDR1 and CDR2 are SEHNR and FQNEAQ (reference sequence). The CDR3 covers 13 residues. The CDR3 is CASTKRDTGELFF. The DNA for the CDR3 is TGTGCCAGCACCAAGAGGGATACCGGGGAGCTGTTTTTT.